This is a list of T cell receptor beta chains from one sample in a study of spatial heterogeneity in lung cancer. MiXCR was run by TCRdb on the 5' RACE reads, yielding one entry per CDR3 protein. The sample lists 65,000 to 85,000 distinct CDR3 sequences, approximately 20% seen once, with 6.2% in the top ten. The material sequenced was PBMCs, taken at surgery. These receptors originate from a male donor with early-stage non-small cell lung cancer. The CDR3 runs from the conserved cysteine through the conserved F or W. Fields, in order: clone size, J gene, V gene, D gene, CDR3 protein, CDR3 DNA. A D gene is named only where the DNA matches it firmly. The size of a clone is reported for some rows only, either as once, few or many, or as a class for expanded clones.

. TRBJ1-6 TRBV27 . CASRTGSHNSPLHF TGTGCCAGCAGAACGGGCAGCCATAATTCACCCCTCCACTTT
many TRBJ2-7 TRBV7-6 TRBD2 CASSLGSGSSYEQYF TGTGCCAGCAGCTTAGGCAGCGGGAGCTCCTACGAGCAGTACTTC
. TRBJ2-3 TRBV7-3 . CASSPNGDTQYF TGTGCCAGCAGCCCCAACGGTGATACGCAGTATTTT
. TRBJ1-1 TRBV6-1 . CASSGADRTNTEAFF TGTGCCAGCAGTGGAGCCGACAGAACGAACACTGAAGCTTTCTTT
few TRBJ2-1 TRBV4-3 . CASSQGPQYHNEQFF TGCGCCAGCAGCCAAGGTCCCCAGTACCACAATGAGCAGTTCTTC
many TRBJ2-7 TRBV5-6 TRBD2 CASSPGLAGGPTYEQYF TGTGCCAGCAGCCCCGGACTAGCGGGAGGGCCGACCTACGAGCAGTACTTC
. TRBJ1-6 TRBV9 . CASSVEPGTNSPLHF TGTGCCAGCAGCGTAGAACCGGGGACGAATTCACCCCTCCACTTT
once TRBJ1-2 TRBV30 . CAWGLNYGYTF TGTGCCTGGGGACTAAACTATGGCTACACCTTC
few TRBJ1-5 TRBV2 . CASRSDGPYQPQHF TGTGCCAGCAGATCTGACGGTCCGTATCAGCCCCAGCATTTT
many TRBJ2-3 TRBV10-3 . CAISESGVQRTQYF TGTGCCATCAGTGAGTCCGGGGTCCAGCGTACGCAGTATTTT
few TRBJ2-3 TRBV12-3/TRBV12-4 . CASNREGREWYF TGTGCCAGCAACCGTGAGGGAAGGGAGTGGTATTTT
. TRBJ2-5 TRBV28 . CASTSGTQQETQYF TGTGCCAGCACCTCGGGGACCCAGCAAGAGACCCAGTACTTC
. TRBJ2-5 TRBV7-2 TRBD1 CASSLDLQGAEETQYF TGTGCCAGCAGCTTAGATCTCCAGGGGGCTGAAGAGACCCAGTACTTC
. TRBJ2-3 TRBV28 TRBD1 CASSRGQGDTDTQYF TGTGCCAGCAGCAGGGGACAGGGGGACACAGATACGCAGTATTTT
many TRBJ2-7 TRBV13 TRBD1 CASSPGQGLYEQYF TGTGCCAGCAGCCCGGGACAGGGGCTTTACGAGCAGTACTTC
. TRBJ2-7 TRBV4-2 . CASSQALLAEFDEQYF TGTGCCAGCAGCCAAGCGTTGCTAGCAGAATTCGACGAGCAGTACTTC
. TRBJ2-5 TRBV10-3 TRBD2 CAISPGTSGRETQYF TGTGCCATCAGTCCCGGGACTAGCGGGAGGGAGACCCAGTACTTC
few TRBJ2-3 TRBV29-1 TRBD2 CGASGGADTQYF TGTGGGGCTAGCGGGGGTGCAGATACGCAGTATTTT
. TRBJ2-2 TRBV28 TRBD2 CASSLGLANTGELFF TGTGCCAGCAGCCTGGGACTAGCGAACACCGGGGAGCTGTTTTTT
few TRBJ2-1 TRBV20-1 TRBD2 CSAEGLPTSGGPNEQFF TGCAGTGCCGAGGGACTACCGACTAGCGGAGGACCCAATGAGCAGTTCTTC
. TRBJ1-4 TRBV7-4 . CASSEGPVGEKLIF TGTGCCAGCAGTGAGGGACCAGTGGGTGAAAAACTGATTTTT
. TRBJ2-5 TRBV5-1 . CASSLEGRIQETQYF TGCGCCAGCAGCTTGGAGGGCAGGATCCAAGAGACCCAGTACTTC
many TRBJ2-1 TRBV3-1 TRBD2 CASSHLLAGRHNEQFF TGTGCCAGCAGCCACCTCCTAGCGGGGCGTCACAATGAGCAGTTCTTC